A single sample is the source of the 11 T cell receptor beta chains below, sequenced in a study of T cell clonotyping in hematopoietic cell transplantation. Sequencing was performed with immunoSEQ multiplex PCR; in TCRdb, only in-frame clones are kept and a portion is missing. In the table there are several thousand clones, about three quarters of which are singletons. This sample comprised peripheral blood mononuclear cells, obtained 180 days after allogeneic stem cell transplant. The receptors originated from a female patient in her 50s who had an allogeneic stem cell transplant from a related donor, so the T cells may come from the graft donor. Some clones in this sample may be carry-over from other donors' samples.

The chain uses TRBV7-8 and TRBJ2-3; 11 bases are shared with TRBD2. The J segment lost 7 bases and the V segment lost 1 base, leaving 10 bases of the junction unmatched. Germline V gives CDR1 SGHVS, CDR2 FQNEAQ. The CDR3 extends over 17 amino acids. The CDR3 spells CASSLVVAGGLVNTQYF. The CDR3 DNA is TGTGCCAGCAGCTTAGTGGTAGCGGGGGGGTTAGTGAATACGCAGTATTTT. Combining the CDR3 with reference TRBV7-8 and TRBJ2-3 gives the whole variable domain GAGVSQSPRYKVAKRGQDVALRCDPISGHVSLFWYQQALGQGPEFLTYFQNEAQLDKSGLPSDRFFAERPEGSVSTLKIQRTQQEDSAVYLCASSLVVAGGLVNTQYFGPGTRLTVL.

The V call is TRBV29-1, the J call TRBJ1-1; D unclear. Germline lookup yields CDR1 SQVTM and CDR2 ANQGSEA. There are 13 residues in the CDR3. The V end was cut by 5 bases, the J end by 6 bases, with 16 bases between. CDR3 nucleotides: TGCAGCGTTATCGGGCCCACGGGTCCTGAAGCTTTCTTT. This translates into CSVIGPTGPEAFF.

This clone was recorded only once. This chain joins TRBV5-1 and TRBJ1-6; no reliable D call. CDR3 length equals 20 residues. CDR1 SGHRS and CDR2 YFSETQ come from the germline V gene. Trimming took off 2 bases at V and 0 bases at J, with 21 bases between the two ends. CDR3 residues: CASSLYTTGGVSSYNSPLHF. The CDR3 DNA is TGCGCCAGCAGCTTATACACGACGGGTGGGGTTAGCTCCTATAATTCACCCCTCCACTTT.

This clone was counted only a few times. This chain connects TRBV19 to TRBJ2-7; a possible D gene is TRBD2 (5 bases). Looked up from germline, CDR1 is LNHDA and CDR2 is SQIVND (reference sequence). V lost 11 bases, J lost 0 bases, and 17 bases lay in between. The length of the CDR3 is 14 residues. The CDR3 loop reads CACCPGSNSYEQYF. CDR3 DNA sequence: TGTGCCTGTTGCCCGGGATCCAACTCCTACGAGCAGTACTTC.

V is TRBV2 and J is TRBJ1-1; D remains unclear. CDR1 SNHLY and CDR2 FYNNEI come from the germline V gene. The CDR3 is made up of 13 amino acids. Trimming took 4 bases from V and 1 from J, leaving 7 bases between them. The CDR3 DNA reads TGTGCCAGCAGTGCCGAAAGGAACACTGAAGCTTTCTTT. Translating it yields CASSAERNTEAFF.

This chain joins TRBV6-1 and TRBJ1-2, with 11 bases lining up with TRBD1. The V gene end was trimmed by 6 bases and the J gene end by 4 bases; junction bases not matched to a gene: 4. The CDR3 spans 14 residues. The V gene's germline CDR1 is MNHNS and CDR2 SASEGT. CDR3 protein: CASSGTGGSYGYTF. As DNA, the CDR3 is TGTGCCAGCAGCGGGACAGGGGGATCCTATGGCTACACCTTC.

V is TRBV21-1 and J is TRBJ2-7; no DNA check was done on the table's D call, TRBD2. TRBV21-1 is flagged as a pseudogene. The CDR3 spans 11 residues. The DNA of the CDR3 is TGTGCCAGCAGCGTGTTAGACGAGCAGTACTTC. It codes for CASSVLDEQYF.

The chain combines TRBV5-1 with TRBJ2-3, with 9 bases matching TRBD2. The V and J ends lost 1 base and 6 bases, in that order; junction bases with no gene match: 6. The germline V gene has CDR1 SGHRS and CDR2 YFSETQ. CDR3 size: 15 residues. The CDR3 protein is CASSLPRTSVDTQYF. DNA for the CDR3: TGCGCCAGCAGCTTGCCAAGGACTAGCGTGGATACGCAGTATTTT. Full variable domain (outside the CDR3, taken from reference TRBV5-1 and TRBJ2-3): KAGVTQTPRYLIKTRGQQVTLSCSPISGHRSVSWYQQTPGQGLQFLFEYFSETQRNKGNFPGRFSGRQFSNSRSEMNVSTLELGDSALYLCASSLPRTSVDTQYFGPGTRLTVL.

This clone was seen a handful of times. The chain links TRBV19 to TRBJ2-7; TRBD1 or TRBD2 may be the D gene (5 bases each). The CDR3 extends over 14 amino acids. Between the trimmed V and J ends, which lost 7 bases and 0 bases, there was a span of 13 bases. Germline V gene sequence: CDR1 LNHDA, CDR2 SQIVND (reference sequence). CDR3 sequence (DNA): TGTGCCAGTACCAAGGGACGGAGCTCCTACGAGCAGTACTTC. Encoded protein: CASTKGRSSYEQYF. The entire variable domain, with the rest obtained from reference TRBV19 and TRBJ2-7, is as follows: DGGITQSPKYLFRKEGQNVTLSCEQNLNHDAMYWYRQDPGQGLRLIYYSQIVNDFQKGDIAEGYSVSREKKESFPLTVTSAQKNPTAFYLCASTKGRSSYEQYFGPGTRLTVT.

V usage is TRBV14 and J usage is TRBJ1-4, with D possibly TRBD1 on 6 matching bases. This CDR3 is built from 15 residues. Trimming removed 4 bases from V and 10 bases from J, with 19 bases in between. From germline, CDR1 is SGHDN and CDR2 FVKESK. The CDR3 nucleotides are TGTGCCAGCAGCCTACAGGGACGGGGGAAAGGAAAACTGTTTTTT. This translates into CASSLQGRGKGKLFF. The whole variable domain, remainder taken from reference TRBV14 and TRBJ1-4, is EAGVTQFPSHSVIEKGQTVTLRCDPISGHDNLYWYRRVMGKEIKFLLHFVKESKQDESGMPNNRFLAERTGGTYSTLKVQPAELEDSGVYFCASSLQGRGKGKLFFGSGTQLSVL.

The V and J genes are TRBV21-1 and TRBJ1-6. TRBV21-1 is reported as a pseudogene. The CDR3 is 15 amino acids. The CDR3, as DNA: TGTGCCAGCAGCAATCAGAGCTCCTATAATTCACCCCTCCACTTT. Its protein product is CASSNQSSYNSPLHF.